This TCR beta chain is drawn from a study of blood T cells in healthy people across ages (dated by TCRdb to between 2014 and 2017). The study in broad terms: Template switching captured roughly one uniquely barcoded TCR beta cDNA molecule per two T cells in model experiments. To avoid experimental bias, donors of different ages were randomly spread across the sequencing lanes. Age-related changes in TCR beta repertoire diversity were measured in the study by deep sequencing normalized with unique cDNA molecular identifiers. The donors were split into four age groups: young (average around 15 years), middle-aged (around 37), aged (more than 55) and long-lived (roughly 86). Two additional independent replicas of 1 million unique cDNA reads from the same blood draw were analyzed for two donors (one aged 18 to 29 and one aged 80 or older).

Libraries were built with 5' RACE. Sequencing relied on an Illumina HiSeq 2500. A second PCR of about 7 to 12 cycles was run with a J-beta primer mix and a sample-barcoded 5' primer. Each TCR beta cDNA molecule received a unique molecular identifier from a template-switch 5' adaptor carrying 12 random nucleotides. At least 2.5 million CDR3-containing paired-end reads were obtained from each sample. First-strand cDNA synthesis was performed from all RNA using the Mint cDNA synthesis kit, with priming by a TRBC-specific oligonucleotide. All cDNA was treated with uracil-DNA glycosylase and then went through a first 18-cycle PCR with the universal primers M1SS and BC2_uni_R. As for the authors' bioinformatics: For normalization, 1 million high-quality reads were randomly selected from each sample, with every read carrying a distinct molecular identifier. Reads sharing molecular identifiers were discarded rather than binned into consensus sequences. CDR3 identification, clonotype clustering and error correction used MiTCR with a Q25 quality threshold and the strictest error-elimination algorithm. A nonparametric unseen species model with Euler transformation was used to estimate a lower bound on total TCR beta diversity. Clones were called with MiXCR by TCRdb after fastp trimmed the public reads at Q25, and only in-frame beta chains were retained. Duplicate CDR3 protein sequences are folded into a single record with the most common DNA and genes. The V and J calls shown here were made by TCRdb, not taken from the authors' results. Counted in this sample were some 1.4 million distinct CDR3 sequences; 42% of them appeared once. Jointly, the top ten make up roughly 7.9% of the sample.

Taken from the germline V gene, the CDR1 and CDR2 loops are SGHRS and YFSETQ. From V the trimming removes 4 bases and from J it removes 5 bases, while the gene matches leave 7 bases of the junction unaccounted for. The cysteine opens and the phenylalanine closes a CDR3 of 16 amino acids. Only the CDR3 region is kept as DNA, spanning 48 bases read in frame from base 1. Systemically healthy Caucasian individuals from Russia, about 38 in total and aged about 6 to 90 years, were included as donors. Roughly 10 milliliters of peripheral blood were collected from each donor into EDTA-treated Vacutainer tubes. Ficoll-Paque density-gradient centrifugation was used to isolate PBMCs, with at least 6 million obtained per sample. Trizol reagent was used to extract total RNA from the PBMCs, yielding at least 5 micrograms per sample. For every donor, an aliquot of PBMCs went through flow cytometry to measure the percentages of naive CD45RAhigh/CD27high T cells.

Results and caveats for the whole study, not just this receptor: The long-lived group showed more naive CD4+ T cells, fewer expanded clones and increased TCR diversity than the aged group, suggesting age selection. Observed TCR beta diversity per million T cells fell roughly linearly with age, and a significant reduction was already apparent by age around 39. Estimates of total diversity based on one million sequenced T cells were regarded as lower bounds and as underestimates. Because donor CMV infection status was unknown, age-related changes in expanded clonotypes were potentially confounded. Observed TCR beta diversity correlated strongly with the percentage of naive T cells measured by flow cytometry. Since profiling was done on bulk unsorted PBMCs, naive and antigen-experienced compartments could not be conclusively compared.

This clonotype showed up many times. This clone's antigen is unknown. No per-base quality is available; no much larger clone lies one base away. This TCR was sampled from a woman under 30 in good health. This chain joins TRBV5-1 to TRBJ2-1; a stretch of 12 junction bases matches TRBD2. The sample taken for sequencing was blood. The DNA sequence is as follows: TGCGCCAGCAGCCCTCGGACTAGCGGGATCCACAATGAGCAGTTCTTC. This yields the protein CASSPRTSGIHNEQFF.